This T cell receptor (beta chain) is drawn from a study of T cells after yellow fever vaccination. As for the study in general: Any fraction with a low cell number was prepared using SMART-Seq v4 Ultra Low Input.

In its sample, this clonotype was seen a few times. Its antigen is undetermined. General study points: Highly abundant clonotypes carried over from the bulk population could end up in FACS-sorted repertoires as contaminants. The secondary response showed a weaker magnitude and a faster peak, day 5 versus 15.

Making TCR cDNA involved 5'RACE template switching, which added UMIs and a universal primer site. TCRdb used MiXCR to reprocess the 5' RACE reads, holding one entry per CDR3 protein. The sample yields about 550,000 distinct CDR3 sequences, over 15% seen once. The V and J ends lost 5 bases and 8 bases, in that order; junction bases with no gene match: 5. CDR1 MNHNS and CDR2 SASEGT come from the germline V gene. CDR3 length: 14 amino acids. The TCR originated in a man between 25 and 39 years old who received the YFV17D yellow fever vaccine. The chain uses TRBV6-1 and TRBJ2-1; 11 bases align to TRBD2. This sample comprised PBMCs, obtained 15 days after the yellow fever booster vaccination. The CDR3 nucleotides are TGTGCCAGCAGTCGACTAGCGGGACTCGATGAGCAGTTCTTC. This codes for CASSRLAGLDEQFF.